A selection of T cell receptor beta chains follows, all from one sample in a study of vaccination and CD4 T cells after COVID-19. MiXCR, applied by TCRdb to the PCR reads, yields one record per CDR3 protein. Among a few thousand distinct CDR3 sequences, around half were seen once, and the ten largest hold roughly 28%. Their antigens remain unidentified. The sample consisted of CD4+ T cells from blood, cultured in vitro. Every receptor here comes from a human donor who had recovered from COVID-19. The CDR3 runs from the conserved cysteine through the conserved F or W. D genes are given only for firm matches. Size values are once, few and many counts, or a class for expanded clones, and some rows have none.

TRBJ2-5,TRBV19,.,.,TGTGCCAGTAGTATAGAAGGCGGGGCCCGGAAAGAGACCCAGTACTTC,CASSIEGGARKETQYF
TRBJ1-4,TRBV10-3,.,.,TGTGCCATCAGTGACGGGGCAGCAACTAATGAAAAACTGTTTTTT,CAISDGAATNEKLFF
TRBJ1-1,TRBV7-9,.,.,TGTGCCAGCAGTTTGGGGAGCACTGAAGCTTTCTTT,CASSLGSTEAFF
TRBJ1-5,TRBV2,TRBD1,.,TGTGCCAGCCATGCCGGACAGGGGGCAGCTCAGCCCCAGCATTTT,CASHAGQGAAQPQHF
TRBJ2-3,TRBV20-1,TRBD2,few,TGCAGTGCGGTTCGGCGGGAGGGCGCAGATACGCAGTATTTT,CSAVRREGADTQYF
TRBJ2-5,TRBV7-9,.,few,TGTGCCAGCAGCCCCTTGGGGGAGACCCAGTACTTC,CASSPLGETQYF
TRBJ2-6,TRBV7-2,.,few,TGTGCCAGCAGCCCCCGACGGGCCTCTGGGGCCAACGTCCTGACTTTC,CASSPRRASGANVLTF
TRBJ1-2,TRBV5-1,.,.,TGCGCCAGCAGCTTGGAGGCTCTTAACTATGGCTACACCTTC,CASSLEALNYGYTF
TRBJ2-2,TRBV27,TRBD2,few,TGTGCCAGCAGTTTAAGGATCCCCGGGACTAGCTACGGCGGGGAGCTGTTTTTT,CASSLRIPGTSYGGELFF
TRBJ2-3,TRBV9,TRBD2,large,TGTGCCAGCAGCGTCCCTAGCGGGGTTTTCACAGATACGCAGTATTTT,CASSVPSGVFTDTQYF
TRBJ2-1,TRBV6-5,.,few,TGTGCCAGCAGTTTCACTAGGTCCTACAATGAGCAGTTCTTC,CASSFTRSYNEQFF
TRBJ2-3,TRBV6-1,.,.,TGTGCCAGCAGTCTTACCAGGCGGGGGCGTGGGAATACGCAGTATTTT,CASSLTRRGRGNTQYF
TRBJ2-3,TRBV6-1,.,.,TGTGCCAGCAGTGATGGGGGGTACACAGATACGCAGTATTTT,CASSDGGYTDTQYF
TRBJ1-2,TRBV5-6,.,.,TGTGCCAGCAGCTACCGACCCTCCTTACATGGCTACACCTTC,CASSYRPSLHGYTF
TRBJ1-2,TRBV27,TRBD1,.,TGTGCCAGCAGCCCCCTTCTTATCTGGGACAGGGGAACTAACTATGGCTACACCTTC,CASSPLLIWDRGTNYGYTF
TRBJ1-2,TRBV7-7,.,.,TGTGCTAGCAGCCCGCCCCCGGGCAGGGGAAATTATGGCTACACCTTC,CASSPPPGRGNYGYTF
TRBJ2-7,TRBV6-2/TRBV6-3,.,.,TGTGCCAGCAGTTCATGGGGGGCAGGCGAGCAGTACTTC,CASSSWGAGEQYF
TRBJ2-5,TRBV5-1,.,few,TGCGCCAGCAGCTTGGTGCCGGGCAGAGAGACCCAGTACTTC,CASSLVPGRETQYF
TRBJ2-7,TRBV7-9,TRBD2,.,TGTGCCAGCAGCTTAGCCGGGGGGTACGAGCAGTACTTC,CASSLAGGYEQYF
TRBJ2-2,TRBV21-1,.,.,TGTGCCAGCAGCAAAGGTGGCACCGGGGAGCTGTTTTTT,CASSKGGTGELFF
TRBJ2-7,TRBV15,.,few,TGTGCCACCAGCACCCGACAGGTCCCCTACGAGCAGTACTTC,CATSTRQVPYEQYF
TRBJ2-5,TRBV7-2,TRBD2,.,TGTGCCAGCAGCTTAGGAGGGGGCGGGGGGGGTGGTATGGAGACCCAGTACTTC,CASSLGGGGGGGMETQYF
TRBJ2-7,TRBV18,.,.,TGTGCCAGCTCACCACCAGGACGGCTGTACGAGCAGTACTTC,CASSPPGRLYEQYF
TRBJ1-1,TRBV19,.,.,TGTGCCAGTAGTATGGGTCCAGCTTTCTTT,CASSMGPAFF
TRBJ2-1,TRBV20-1,.,medium-sized,TGCAGTGCTAGTGATCCCGGGACGCGTAAGGATGAGCAGTTCTTC,CSASDPGTRKDEQFF
TRBJ2-5,TRBV14,.,once,TGTGCCAGCAGCCAAGGGAATAGCTTGGGGACCCAGTACTTC,CASSQGNSLGTQYF
TRBJ2-2,TRBV7-3,TRBD1,few,TGTGCCAGCAGCCGCCTGGGACAGGGTGCCGGGGAGCTGTTTTTT,CASSRLGQGAGELFF
TRBJ2-7,TRBV7-8,.,few,TGTGCCAGCAGCTCCCCTGGGTTCCACGAGCAGTACTTC,CASSSPGFHEQYF
TRBJ1-2,TRBV2,.,.,TGTGCCAGCGGTGAATATGGCTACACCTTC,CASGEYGYTF
TRBJ1-2,TRBV6-1,TRBD1,.,TGTGCCAGCAGAAGGGACAGCAACTATGGCTACACCTTC,CASRRDSNYGYTF
TRBJ2-4,TRBV5-6,TRBD2,.,TGTGCCAGCAGCTATTCCTTTACTAGCGGGAGATATGGCCGAGCCAAAAACATTCAGTACTTC,CASSYSFTSGRYGRAKNIQYF
TRBJ2-2,TRBV11-3,TRBD1,.,TGTGCCAGCAGGCGGGGACAGGGGAACACCGGGGAGCTGTTTTTT,CASRRGQGNTGELFF
TRBJ2-2,TRBV7-6,TRBD1,.,TGTGCCAGCAGCCCACACGGGACAGGGGTAGCCGGGGAGCTGTTTTTT,CASSPHGTGVAGELFF
TRBJ2-5,TRBV15,.,few,TGTGCCACCAGCAGAGATAATAGCTTTCAAGAGACCCAGTACTTC,CATSRDNSFQETQYF
TRBJ2-1,TRBV7-3,TRBD2,.,TGTGCCAGCAGCTTAGATCTAGCGGGATACAATGAGCAGTTCTTC,CASSLDLAGYNEQFF
TRBJ1-2,TRBV2,.,.,TGTGCCAGCAGAGAAGACAGCATCTATGGCTACACCTTC,CASREDSIYGYTF
TRBJ1-2,TRBV15,TRBD1,few,TGTGCCACCAGCAGAGATACAGGAGCAGGGGGGGGCTATGGCTACACCTTC,CATSRDTGAGGGYGYTF
TRBJ2-2,TRBV20-1,TRBD2,.,TGCAGTGCTAGAAAACTAGCGGGGGGCACCGGGGAGCTGTTTTTT,CSARKLAGGTGELFF
TRBJ1-2,TRBV19,.,.,TGTGCCAGTAGTATCCGAGGCAAACTCTATGGCTACACCTTC,CASSIRGKLYGYTF
TRBJ2-1,TRBV11-2,.,.,TGTGCCAGCAGCTTAGCCCGCTGGAGAGGGAGCGGTGGCAATGAGCAGTTCTTC,CASSLARWRGSGGNEQFF
TRBJ2-7,TRBV6-5,.,few,TGTGCCAGCAGTTACGGTGATGGCTACGAGCAGTACTTC,CASSYGDGYEQYF
TRBJ2-3,TRBV7-8,.,.,TGTGCCAGCAGCTTAGAAGGACGCGGAGATACGCAGTATTTT,CASSLEGRGDTQYF
TRBJ2-3,TRBV30,.,few,TGTGCCTGGAGTGGAAAGGGCGCAGATACGCAGTATTTT,CAWSGKGADTQYF
TRBJ1-1,TRBV6-1,.,.,TGTGCCAGCACCAGGTCGGCAGTCCAAGCTTTCTTT,CASTRSAVQAFF
TRBJ2-7,TRBV11-3,.,.,TGTGCCAGCAGCTTTGGGACTCCCTACGAGCAGTACTTC,CASSFGTPYEQYF
TRBJ2-3,TRBV27,TRBD2,few,TGTGCCAGCAGTTTGGCGAGCGGGAGGATTACTAGCACAGATACGCAGTATTTT,CASSLASGRITSTDTQYF
TRBJ1-5,TRBV6-2/TRBV6-3,.,few,TGTGCCAGCAGCGCAAGGGGTTGGGAGCGGCCCCAGCATTTT,CASSARGWERPQHF
TRBJ2-3,TRBV20-1,TRBD2,.,TGCAGTGACCTCGGACTAGCGCTAACCTCAGATACGCAGTATTTT,CSDLGLALTSDTQYF
TRBJ1-6,TRBV19,TRBD1,.,TGTGCCAGTAGTCCGAGACAGGGCACCTATAATTCACCCCTCCACTTT,CASSPRQGTYNSPLHF
TRBJ2-5,TRBV2,TRBD2,few,TGTGCCAGCAGTGACGAGCGGGATCAAGAGACCCAGTACTTC,CASSDERDQETQYF